These T cell receptor beta chains were read from a single sample in a study of early T cells in non-severe SARS-CoV-2 infection. TCRdb processed the 5' RACE reads anew with MiXCR; each CDR3 protein has one entry. The sample includes about 22,000 distinct CDR3 sequences, about 4.7% of them seen just once. The specimen sequenced was whole blood. These receptors were taken from an adult who was a healthcare worker with PCR-confirmed SARS-CoV-2 infection or an uninfected control (not recorded which). CDR3s include the opening cysteine and the closing phenylalanine or tryptophan. Each record gives: CDR3 protein, CDR3 DNA, J gene, V gene, D gene, clone size. D genes are given only for firm matches. The listing skips clone size in some rows; elsewhere it reads once, few, many or a size class.

CDR3: CASSSGTGHMNTEAFF
DNA: TGTGCCAGCTCATCCGGGACAGGGCACATGAACACTGAAGCTTTCTTT
J: TRBJ1-1
V: TRBV18
D: TRBD1
size: many

CDR3: CASSLASGGGETQYF
DNA: TGTGCCAGCAGCTTAGCGTCAGGGGGCGGGGAGACCCAGTACTTC
J: TRBJ2-5
V: TRBV7-2
D: TRBD1
size: .

CDR3: CSVGRLEAFF
DNA: TGCAGCGTTGGGCGGCTTGAAGCTTTCTTT
J: TRBJ1-1
V: TRBV29-1
D: .
size: many

CDR3: CASSQWPPSGGTADTQYF
DNA: TGTGCCAGCAGCCAATGGCCCCCTAGCGGGGGTACCGCAGATACGCAGTATTTT
J: TRBJ2-3
V: TRBV7-2
D: TRBD2
size: .

CDR3: CASSPGQQNTEAFF
DNA: TGTGCCAGCTCACCGGGACAGCAGAACACTGAAGCTTTCTTT
J: TRBJ1-1
V: TRBV18
D: TRBD1
size: many

CDR3: CASSQEGESSYNSPLHF
DNA: TGTGCCAGCAGCCAAGAGGGGGAGAGCTCCTATAATTCACCCCTCCACTTT
J: TRBJ1-6
V: TRBV4-2
D: .
size: many

CDR3: CASSVAEGRLTGELFF
DNA: TGTGCCAGCAGCGTAGCGGAGGGGCGATTGACCGGGGAGCTGTTTTTT
J: TRBJ2-2
V: TRBV9
D: .
size: many

CDR3: CASSLIGRVASDTQYF
DNA: TGTGCCAGCAGCTTAATAGGGAGGGTCGCATCAGATACGCAGTATTTT
J: TRBJ2-3
V: TRBV7-2
D: TRBD2
size: medium-sized

CDR3: CASSKQGYGYTF
DNA: TGTGCCAGCAGCAAGCAGGGCTATGGCTACACCTTC
J: TRBJ1-2
V: TRBV7-9
D: .
size: many

CDR3: CASSLKQGNGQPQHF
DNA: TGTGCCAGCAGTCTCAAACAGGGAAATGGACAGCCCCAGCATTTT
J: TRBJ1-5
V: TRBV6-5
D: .
size: few

CDR3: CASSLGAGWGSTDTQYF
DNA: TGTGCCAGCAGCTTAGGTGCCGGATGGGGTAGCACAGATACGCAGTATTTT
J: TRBJ2-3
V: TRBV11-2
D: .
size: .

CDR3: CASSIDRLSGSYTF
DNA: TGTGCCAGTAGTATAGACCGCTTATCCGGGAGCTACACCTTC
J: TRBJ1-2
V: TRBV19
D: .
size: many

CDR3: CATQTAPFSGNTIYF
DNA: TGTGCCACCCAGACAGCGCCTTTCTCTGGAAACACCATATATTTT
J: TRBJ1-3
V: TRBV6-6
D: .
size: many

CDR3: CASSAEMDTQYF
DNA: TGCGCCAGCAGCGCGGAGATGGATACGCAGTATTTT
J: TRBJ2-3
V: TRBV5-1
D: .
size: many

CDR3: CASRTTGGDNQPQHF
DNA: TGTGCCAGCAGAACGACAGGGGGAGACAATCAGCCCCAGCATTTT
J: TRBJ1-5
V: TRBV6-2/TRBV6-3
D: TRBD1
size: .

CDR3: CAWTRDTGTYEQYF
DNA: TGTGCCTGGACCCGGGACACAGGCACCTACGAGCAGTACTTC
J: TRBJ2-7
V: TRBV30
D: .
size: many

CDR3: CASSEPDRYYEQYF
DNA: TGTGCCAGCAGCGAACCGGACAGATACTACGAGCAGTACTTC
J: TRBJ2-7
V: TRBV14
D: .
size: medium-sized

CDR3: CASSTGLEQFF
DNA: TGTGCCAGCAGCACTGGGTTAGAGCAGTTCTTC
J: TRBJ2-1
V: TRBV11-2
D: .
size: few

CDR3: CASSLEFRSVTGELFF
DNA: TGTGCCAGCAGTCTCGAGTTTCGCAGCGTCACCGGGGAGCTGTTTTTT
J: TRBJ2-2
V: TRBV12-3/TRBV12-4
D: .
size: many

CDR3: CASSVMSDSYGYTF
DNA: TGTGCCAGCAGCGTAATGTCGGACAGCTATGGCTACACCTTC
J: TRBJ1-2
V: TRBV9
D: .
size: many

CDR3: CASREGARYEQYF
DNA: TGTGCCAGCAGAGAGGGGGCGAGGTACGAGCAGTACTTC
J: TRBJ2-7
V: TRBV6-1
D: TRBD1
size: many

CDR3: CASTISGGTSQPQHF
DNA: TGTGCCAGCACAATTTCTGGGGGAACGAGTCAGCCCCAGCATTTT
J: TRBJ1-5
V: TRBV6-1
D: .
size: many

CDR3: CASSFGSDQETQYF
DNA: TGTGCCAGCAGCTTTGGAAGCGACCAAGAGACCCAGTACTTC
J: TRBJ2-5
V: TRBV11-2
D: .
size: many

CDR3: CAIKVGRRAGGEREYIQYF
DNA: TGTGCCATCAAGGTGGGGAGGCGAGCAGGGGGCGAGCGGGAATACATTCAGTACTTC
J: TRBJ2-4
V: TRBV10-3
D: .
size: .

CDR3: CATSRDGDTQYF
DNA: TGTGCCACCAGCAGAGATGGGGATACGCAGTATTTT
J: TRBJ2-3
V: TRBV15
D: .
size: .

CDR3: CASSTRTGDGYTF
DNA: TGTGCCAGCAGCACGCGGACAGGGGACGGCTACACCTTC
J: TRBJ1-2
V: TRBV7-3
D: TRBD1
size: many

CDR3: CASSQGGRCPVINSGRVQETQYF
DNA: TGTGCCAGCAGCCAAGGGGGACGATGCCCAGTAATAAATTCGGGCAGGGTACAAGAGACCCAGTACTTC
J: TRBJ2-5
V: TRBV21-1
D: .
size: many

CDR3: CASSTSDEQFF
DNA: TGTGCCAGCAGCACCTCCGATGAGCAGTTCTTC
J: TRBJ2-1
V: TRBV7-8
D: .
size: many

CDR3: CASSEATLYSPLHF
DNA: TGTGCCAGCAGCGAGGCGACACTCTATTCACCCCTCCACTTT
J: TRBJ1-6
V: TRBV12-3/TRBV12-4
D: .
size: few

CDR3: CASSSQGAGNQPQHF
DNA: TGTGCCAGCAGTTCTCAGGGGGCTGGCAATCAGCCCCAGCATTTT
J: TRBJ1-5
V: TRBV12-3/TRBV12-4
D: TRBD1
size: few

CDR3: CASSYSASGGNEQFF
DNA: TGTGCCAGCAGTTACTCCGCTAGCGGGGGGAATGAGCAGTTCTTC
J: TRBJ2-1
V: TRBV6-6
D: TRBD2
size: many

CDR3: CASSLVYGDAYTF
DNA: TGTGCCAGCAGCTTGGTATACGGGGACGCCTACACCTTC
J: TRBJ1-2
V: TRBV7-3
D: .
size: many

CDR3: CASSSPPGGSTDTQYF
DNA: TGTGCCAGCAGCTCCCCCCCGGGGGGGAGCACAGATACGCAGTATTTT
J: TRBJ2-3
V: TRBV7-3
D: TRBD2
size: .